This T cell receptor (beta chain) was obtained from a study of blood T cell repertoires in COVID-19. On the study more broadly: The origin of the acute and convalescent COVID-19 samples was the United States, Italy and Spain. T cells, B-cell-depleted T cells, or PBMCs provided the cDNA or gDNA that served as material.

Seattle's cohort entered during active infection and was followed longitudinally. Germline V gives CDR1 MNHNY, CDR2 SVGAGI (reference sequence). Trimming removed 4 bases at V and 4 bases at J, with 5 bases between. The length of the CDR3 is 12 residues. As processed by the authors: From reference gene primer amplification, estimates of nucleated cell counts were derived. Profiling relied on immunoSEQ multiplex PCR, and the TCRdb table lists in-frame clones only, not all of them. The V and J calls and clone size are taken from that table; D and trimming were inferred from the DNA. The profile covers under 250,000 clones, with 85% to 90% appearing a single time and about 9.9% taken by the ten largest.

The sample comprised peripheral blood. This sequence originates from a man between 45 and 60 years old with COVID-19, enrolled during active disease. V usage is TRBV6-6 and J usage is TRBJ1-5, with D unresolved. The CDR3 loop is CASSFQNQPQHF. DNA of the CDR3: TGTGCCAGCAGTTTTCAAAATCAGCCCCAGCATTTT.